Listed below are T cell receptor beta chains from one sample, sequenced in a study of shared clonotypes between healthy human individuals. Generated by immunoSEQ multiplex PCR, the TCRdb table keeps only in-frame clones and is missing some. The sample includes some 2 million clones, 90% to 95% seen only once; the top ten take more than 0.1%. Sequenced: naive CD4+ T cells sorted from blood. The receptors shown here come from a man aged 18-30 years in good health. Each CDR3 is given with its conserved first and last residue. D genes are given only for firm matches. For some rows the clone size is stated as once, few or many, or as a class when expanded; others skip it.

D gene: -; CDR3 length: 15; V gene: TRBV4-1; clone size: -; J gene: TRBJ1-6; CDR3 protein: CASSQYGGKSSPLHF; CDR3 DNA: TGCGCCAGCAGCCAATACGGGGGGAAAAGTTCACCCCTCCACTTT
D gene: TRBD1; CDR3 length: 14; V gene: TRBV10-2; clone size: -; J gene: TRBJ1-5; CDR3 protein: CASSPGQVPQPQHF; CDR3 DNA: TGCGCCAGCAGTCCGGGACAGGTTCCTCAGCCCCAGCATTTT
D gene: -; CDR3 length: 17; V gene: TRBV25-1; clone size: -; J gene: TRBJ1-6; CDR3 protein: CASSAGTPNSYNSPLHF; CDR3 DNA: TGTGCCAGCAGTGCCGGGACACCGAACTCCTATAATTCACCCCTCCACTTT
D gene: -; CDR3 length: 14; V gene: TRBV6-1; clone size: -; J gene: TRBJ1-1; CDR3 protein: CASSQGAGRTEAFF; CDR3 DNA: TGTGCCAGCAGTCAGGGCGCAGGGCGAACTGAAGCTTTCTTT
D gene: -; CDR3 length: 11; V gene: TRBV7-2; clone size: once; J gene: TRBJ1-1; CDR3 protein: CASSLGSVAFF; CDR3 DNA: TGTGCCAGCAGCTTAGGCTCAGTAGCTTTCTTT
D gene: TRBD2; CDR3 length: 12; V gene: TRBV6-5; clone size: -; J gene: TRBJ2-5; CDR3 protein: CATLAGQETQYF; CDR3 DNA: TGTGCCACCTTAGCGGGGCAAGAGACCCAGTACTTC
D gene: TRBD2; CDR3 length: 17; V gene: TRBV4-3; clone size: -; J gene: TRBJ2-1; CDR3 protein: CASSQGTSGRYYNEQFF; CDR3 DNA: TGCGCCAGCAGCCAAGGGACTAGCGGGAGGTACTACAATGAGCAGTTCTTC
D gene: TRBD2; CDR3 length: 15; V gene: TRBV2; clone size: once; J gene: TRBJ2-2; CDR3 protein: CASRRLAGSTGELFF; CDR3 DNA: TGTGCCAGCAGGAGACTAGCGGGGTCCACCGGGGAGCTGTTTTTT
D gene: TRBD1; CDR3 length: 13; V gene: TRBV28; clone size: -; J gene: TRBJ2-7; CDR3 protein: CASRTGGRDEQYF; CDR3 DNA: TGTGCCAGCCGGACAGGAGGTCGGGACGAGCAGTACTTC
D gene: -; CDR3 length: 16; V gene: TRBV5-6; clone size: -; J gene: TRBJ2-7; CDR3 protein: CASSLLAGALSYEQYF; CDR3 DNA: TGTGCCAGCAGCTTGTTGGCGGGGGCCCTCTCCTACGAGCAGTACTTC
D gene: TRBD1; CDR3 length: 15; V gene: TRBV10-2; clone size: -; J gene: TRBJ1-5; CDR3 protein: CASSESTGGSAPQHF; CDR3 DNA: TGCGCCAGCAGTGAGTCGACAGGGGGCTCGGCGCCCCAGCATTTT
D gene: TRBD1; CDR3 length: 16; V gene: TRBV11-2; clone size: -; J gene: TRBJ2-2; CDR3 protein: CASSLSTGGYTGELFF; CDR3 DNA: TGTGCCAGCAGCTTATCTACAGGGGGATACACCGGGGAGCTGTTTTTT
D gene: -; CDR3 length: 12; V gene: TRBV4-1; clone size: -; J gene: TRBJ1-3; CDR3 protein: CASSPSGNTIYF; CDR3 DNA: TGCGCCAGCAGCCCCAGTGGAAACACCATATATTTT
D gene: -; CDR3 length: 14; V gene: TRBV5-1; clone size: once; J gene: TRBJ1-1; CDR3 protein: CASSHDPGVTEAFF; CDR3 DNA: TGCGCCAGCAGCCATGACCCAGGGGTCACTGAAGCTTTCTTT
D gene: TRBD1; CDR3 length: 19; V gene: TRBV30; clone size: -; J gene: TRBJ2-6; CDR3 protein: CAWRTTGTGQLSGANVLTF; CDR3 DNA: TGTGCCTGGAGGACAACCGGGACAGGGCAACTCTCTGGGGCCAACGTCCTGACTTTC
D gene: TRBD1; CDR3 length: 15; V gene: TRBV2; clone size: -; J gene: TRBJ2-2; CDR3 protein: CASSVQGAVAGELFF; CDR3 DNA: TGTGCCAGCAGTGTACAGGGGGCTGTGGCCGGGGAGCTGTTTTTT
D gene: -; CDR3 length: 10; V gene: TRBV20-1; clone size: -; J gene: TRBJ2-5; CDR3 protein: CSATAETQYF; CDR3 DNA: TGCAGTGCTACTGCGGAGACCCAGTACTTC
D gene: TRBD1; CDR3 length: 14; V gene: TRBV5-8; clone size: -; J gene: TRBJ1-6; CDR3 protein: CASSSDRGDSPLHF; CDR3 DNA: TGTGCCAGCAGCTCAGACAGGGGAGATTCACCCCTCCACTTT
D gene: TRBD1; CDR3 length: 11; V gene: TRBV29-1; clone size: -; J gene: TRBJ2-5; CDR3 protein: CSVRTGETQYF; CDR3 DNA: TGCAGCGTCAGGACAGGGGAGACCCAGTACTTC
D gene: -; CDR3 length: 15; V gene: TRBV28; clone size: -; J gene: TRBJ2-3; CDR3 protein: CASSLWTSSTDTQYF; CDR3 DNA: TGTGCCAGCAGTTTATGGACGTCTAGCACAGATACGCAGTATTTT
D gene: TRBD2; CDR3 length: 14; V gene: TRBV19; clone size: -; J gene: TRBJ2-1; CDR3 protein: CASGRGLAGDEQFF; CDR3 DNA: TGTGCCAGTGGACGCGGACTAGCGGGGGATGAGCAGTTCTTC
D gene: -; CDR3 length: 13; V gene: TRBV25-1; clone size: many; J gene: TRBJ2-5; CDR3 protein: CASSDHVVETQYF; CDR3 DNA: TGTGCCAGCAGTGACCACGTTGTGGAGACCCAGTACTTC
D gene: -; CDR3 length: 15; V gene: TRBV9; clone size: -; J gene: TRBJ1-4; CDR3 protein: CASSVGPGTNEKLFF; CDR3 DNA: TGTGCCAGCAGCGTAGGACCGGGGACTAATGAAAAACTGTTTTTT
D gene: -; CDR3 length: 13; V gene: TRBV30; clone size: once; J gene: TRBJ1-1; CDR3 protein: CAWSVRQITEAFF; CDR3 DNA: TGTGCCTGGAGTGTGCGTCAGATCACTGAAGCTTTCTTT
D gene: TRBD2; CDR3 length: 16; V gene: TRBV6-5; clone size: -; J gene: TRBJ2-7; CDR3 protein: CASSSPLTSGRYEQYF; CDR3 DNA: TGTGCCAGCAGTTCGCCTCTCACTAGCGGCCGCTACGAGCAGTACTTC
D gene: TRBD1; CDR3 length: 14; V gene: TRBV28; clone size: -; J gene: TRBJ1-3; CDR3 protein: CASSQGGVGNTIYF; CDR3 DNA: TGTGCCAGCAGTCAGGGGGGTGTAGGAAACACCATATATTTT
D gene: TRBD2; CDR3 length: 15; V gene: TRBV29-1; clone size: once; J gene: TRBJ2-1; CDR3 protein: CSVKPIAGGLDEQFF; CDR3 DNA: TGCAGCGTGAAGCCCATCGCGGGGGGGCTCGATGAGCAGTTCTTC
D gene: TRBD1; CDR3 length: 14; V gene: TRBV6-5; clone size: -; J gene: TRBJ1-6; CDR3 protein: CASSRGDRESPLHF; CDR3 DNA: TGTGCCAGCAGTCGCGGGGACAGGGAATCACCCCTCCACTTT
D gene: -; CDR3 length: 11; V gene: TRBV20-1; clone size: -; J gene: TRBJ1-1; CDR3 protein: CSARRVTEAFF; CDR3 DNA: TGCAGTGCGAGAAGGGTTACTGAAGCTTTCTTT
D gene: -; CDR3 length: 15; V gene: TRBV18; clone size: -; J gene: TRBJ1-1; CDR3 protein: CASSPQLQVNTEAFF; CDR3 DNA: TGTGCCAGCTCACCGCAGCTTCAGGTGAACACTGAAGCTTTCTTT
D gene: -; CDR3 length: 15; V gene: TRBV6-5; clone size: -; J gene: TRBJ1-2; CDR3 protein: CASSYSGQGGYGYTF; CDR3 DNA: TGTGCCAGCAGTTACTCGGGGCAGGGCGGCTATGGCTACACCTTC
D gene: -; CDR3 length: 14; V gene: TRBV5-1; clone size: -; J gene: TRBJ2-5; CDR3 protein: CASSFQGFGETQYF; CDR3 DNA: TGCGCCAGCAGCTTCCAGGGTTTTGGGGAGACCCAGTACTTC
D gene: -; CDR3 length: 14; V gene: TRBV6-5; clone size: -; J gene: TRBJ1-6; CDR3 protein: CASSYRVTSSPLHF; CDR3 DNA: TGTGCCAGCAGTTACAGGGTTACGTCCTCACCCCTCCACTTT
D gene: -; CDR3 length: 14; V gene: TRBV11-3; clone size: once; J gene: TRBJ2-2; CDR3 protein: CASSLSRDTGELFF; CDR3 DNA: TGTGCCAGCAGCTTGTCAAGGGACACCGGGGAGCTGTTTTTT
D gene: TRBD1; CDR3 length: 15; V gene: TRBV5-6; clone size: -; J gene: TRBJ1-5; CDR3 protein: CASSSTGTGSQPQHF; CDR3 DNA: TGTGCCAGCAGCTCTACCGGGACAGGGAGTCAGCCCCAGCATTTT
D gene: -; CDR3 length: 13; V gene: TRBV27; clone size: -; J gene: TRBJ1-3; CDR3 protein: CASSLAGGNTIYF; CDR3 DNA: TGTGCCAGCAGTTTGGCTGGGGGAAACACCATATATTTT
D gene: -; CDR3 length: 15; V gene: TRBV7-9; clone size: -; J gene: TRBJ1-5; CDR3 protein: CASSHGDSSNQPQHF; CDR3 DNA: TGTGCCAGCAGCCACGGCGACAGTAGCAATCAGCCCCAGCATTTT
D gene: -; CDR3 length: 12; V gene: TRBV6-1; clone size: -; J gene: TRBJ2-5; CDR3 protein: CASRWGEETQYF; CDR3 DNA: TGTGCCAGCCGTTGGGGGGAAGAGACCCAGTACTTC
D gene: -; CDR3 length: 17; V gene: TRBV19; clone size: -; J gene: TRBJ2-3; CDR3 protein: CASTPTRGQRGTDTQYF; CDR3 DNA: TGTGCCAGTACCCCCACCCGGGGGCAGAGGGGCACAGATACGCAGTATTTT
D gene: -; CDR3 length: 17; V gene: TRBV10-3; clone size: -; J gene: TRBJ2-6; CDR3 protein: CAISAPQIHAGANVLTF; CDR3 DNA: TGTGCCATCAGCGCCCCCCAAATCCATGCTGGGGCCAACGTCCTGACTTTC
D gene: TRBD2; CDR3 length: 17; V gene: TRBV5-1; clone size: -; J gene: TRBJ2-5; CDR3 protein: CASSLGLAGGHRETQYF; CDR3 DNA: TGCGCCAGCAGCCTTGGACTAGCGGGGGGGCATCGAGAGACCCAGTACTTC
D gene: -; CDR3 length: 14; V gene: TRBV6-5; clone size: -; J gene: TRBJ1-2; CDR3 protein: CASSRSVSNYGYTF; CDR3 DNA: TGTGCCAGCAGCCGTTCGGTCTCTAACTATGGCTACACCTTC
D gene: -; CDR3 length: 14; V gene: TRBV7-2; clone size: -; J gene: TRBJ1-4; CDR3 protein: CASSLVGVGEKLFF; CDR3 DNA: TGTGCCAGCAGCTTAGTTGGGGTTGGGGAAAAACTGTTTTTT
D gene: TRBD2; CDR3 length: 15; V gene: TRBV9; clone size: -; J gene: TRBJ2-1; CDR3 protein: CASSPRTSGNSEQFF; CDR3 DNA: TGTGCCAGCAGCCCAAGGACTAGCGGGAACTCCGAGCAGTTCTTC
D gene: -; CDR3 length: 13; V gene: TRBV5-1; clone size: -; J gene: TRBJ1-3; CDR3 protein: CASSSDNGNTIYF; CDR3 DNA: TGCGCCAGCAGCTCAGACAATGGAAACACCATATATTTT
D gene: -; CDR3 length: 15; V gene: TRBV7-9; clone size: -; J gene: TRBJ1-5; CDR3 protein: CASSPGRGSNQPQHF; CDR3 DNA: TGTGCCAGCAGCCCGGGACGGGGTAGCAATCAGCCCCAGCATTTT
D gene: -; CDR3 length: 14; V gene: TRBV25-1; clone size: -; J gene: TRBJ1-2; CDR3 protein: CASSESVQNYGYTF; CDR3 DNA: TGTGCCAGCAGTGAATCGGTACAGAACTATGGCTACACCTTC
D gene: TRBD2; CDR3 length: 13; V gene: TRBV6-1; clone size: -; J gene: TRBJ2-7; CDR3 protein: CASTFSGGYEQYF; CDR3 DNA: TGTGCCAGCACGTTTAGCGGGGGCTACGAGCAGTACTTC
D gene: -; CDR3 length: 15; V gene: TRBV18; clone size: -; J gene: TRBJ1-2; CDR3 protein: CASTGSQGLLEGYTF; CDR3 DNA: TGTGCCAGCACAGGATCACAGGGCCTACTAGAGGGCTACACCTTC
D gene: -; CDR3 length: 15; V gene: TRBV28; clone size: -; J gene: TRBJ1-5; CDR3 protein: CASRRSGTGNQPQHF; CDR3 DNA: TGTGCCAGCAGACGAAGTGGGACGGGCAATCAGCCCCAGCATTTT
D gene: -; CDR3 length: 15; V gene: TRBV7-2; clone size: -; J gene: TRBJ1-6; CDR3 protein: CASSPQGSYNSPLHF; CDR3 DNA: TGTGCCAGCAGTCCCCAGGGCTCCTATAATTCACCCCTCCACTTT
D gene: -; CDR3 length: 14; V gene: TRBV5-6; clone size: -; J gene: TRBJ2-7; CDR3 protein: CASSFTGGGEEQYF; CDR3 DNA: TGTGCCAGCAGCTTCACCGGTGGGGGTGAGGAGCAGTACTTC
D gene: TRBD2; CDR3 length: 15; V gene: TRBV30; clone size: -; J gene: TRBJ2-3; CDR3 protein: CAWSELAINTDTQYF; CDR3 DNA: TGTGCCTGGAGTGAACTAGCGATTAACACAGATACGCAGTATTTT
D gene: -; CDR3 length: 13; V gene: TRBV2; clone size: -; J gene: TRBJ1-1; CDR3 protein: CASSDRRNTEAFF; CDR3 DNA: TGTGCCAGCAGTGACAGGAGAAACACTGAAGCTTTCTTT
D gene: -; CDR3 length: 10; V gene: TRBV5-6; clone size: -; J gene: TRBJ1-1; CDR3 protein: CARAGAGAFF; CDR3 DNA: TGTGCCAGGGCAGGGGCGGGAGCTTTCTTT
D gene: -; CDR3 length: 18; V gene: TRBV7-9; clone size: -; J gene: TRBJ1-1; CDR3 protein: CASSLSGRPGVTDTEAFF; CDR3 DNA: TGTGCCAGCAGCTTATCTGGCCGACCCGGGGTTACGGACACTGAAGCTTTCTTT
D gene: -; CDR3 length: 13; V gene: TRBV11-2; clone size: -; J gene: TRBJ2-5; CDR3 protein: CASSFWGEETQYF; CDR3 DNA: TGTGCCAGCAGCTTTTGGGGGGAAGAGACCCAGTACTTC
D gene: -; CDR3 length: 15; V gene: TRBV6-6; clone size: -; J gene: TRBJ1-1; CDR3 protein: CASSYSVSGKPEAFF; CDR3 DNA: TGTGCCAGCAGTTACTCGGTATCGGGGAAGCCTGAAGCTTTCTTT
D gene: TRBD1; CDR3 length: 14; V gene: TRBV6-1; clone size: once; J gene: TRBJ1-6; CDR3 protein: CASRPGQEYTPLHF; CDR3 DNA: TGTGCCAGCAGGCCGGGACAGGAATACACACCCCTCCACTTT